The sequence of this T cell receptor beta chain was determined in a study of blood T cell repertoires in COVID-19. For the study at large: Spain, Italy and the United States supplied samples that represented acute and convalescent COVID-19. Nucleic acid was either cDNA or gDNA, and it came from T cells, B-cell-depleted T cells, or PBMCs.

Germline-derived CDR1 and CDR2 are MNHEY and SMNVEV (reference sequence). V lost 6 bases and J 2 bases, leaving 5 bases between the germline ends. The CDR3 runs to 12 residues. In regard to this clone: This sequence may be a read error, since a much larger clone differs from it by one base.

Authors' methods: How many nucleated cells were present was estimated from reference gene primer amplification. The assay was immunoSEQ multiplex PCR, and TCRdb's table has in-frame clones only and misses some. Clonal size and the V and J genes are those of that table, whereas D and trimming came from the DNA. The data show 200,000 to 250,000 clones, around 80% seen once. This TCR derives from a human donor in a cohort sampled during active COVID-19. The rearrangement joins TRBV27 to TRBJ1-5, with D perhaps matching TRBD1 (5 bases). The sample taken for sequencing was peripheral blood. Here the CDR3 DNA reads TGTGCCAGCAGACAGGGCAATCAGCCCCAGCATTTT. It translates to CASRQGNQPQHF.